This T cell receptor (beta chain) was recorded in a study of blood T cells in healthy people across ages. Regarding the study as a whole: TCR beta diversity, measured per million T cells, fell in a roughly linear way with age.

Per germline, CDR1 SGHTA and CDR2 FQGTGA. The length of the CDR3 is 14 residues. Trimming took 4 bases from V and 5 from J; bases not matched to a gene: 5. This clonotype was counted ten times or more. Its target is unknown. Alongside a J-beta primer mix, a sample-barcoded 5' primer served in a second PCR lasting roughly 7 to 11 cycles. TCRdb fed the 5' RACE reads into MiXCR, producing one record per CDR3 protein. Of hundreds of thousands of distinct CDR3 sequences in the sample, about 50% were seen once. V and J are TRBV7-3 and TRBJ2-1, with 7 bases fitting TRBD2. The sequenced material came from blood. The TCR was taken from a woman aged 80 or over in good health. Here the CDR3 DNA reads TGTGCCAGCAGCTCATCTAGCGGCAACAATGAGCAGTTCTTC. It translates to CASSSSSGNNEQFF.